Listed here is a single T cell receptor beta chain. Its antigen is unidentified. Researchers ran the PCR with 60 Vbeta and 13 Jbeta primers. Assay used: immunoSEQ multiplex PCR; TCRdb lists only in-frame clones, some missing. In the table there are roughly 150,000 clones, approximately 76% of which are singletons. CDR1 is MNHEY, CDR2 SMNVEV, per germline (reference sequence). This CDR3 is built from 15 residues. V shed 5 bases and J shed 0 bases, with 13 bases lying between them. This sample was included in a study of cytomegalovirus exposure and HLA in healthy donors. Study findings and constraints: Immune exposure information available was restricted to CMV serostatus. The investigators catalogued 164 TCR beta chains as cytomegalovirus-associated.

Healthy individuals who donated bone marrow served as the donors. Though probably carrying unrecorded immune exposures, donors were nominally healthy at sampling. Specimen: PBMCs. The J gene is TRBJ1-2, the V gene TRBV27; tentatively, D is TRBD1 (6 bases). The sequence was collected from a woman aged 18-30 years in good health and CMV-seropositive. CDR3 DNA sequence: TGTGCCAGCAGTCCCCAGGACAGCCCTAACTATGGCTACACCTTC. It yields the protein CASSPQDSPNYGYTF.